This T cell receptor (beta chain) was profiled in a study of cytomegalovirus exposure and HLA in healthy donors (dated by TCRdb to about 2017). Regarding the study in general: In an earlier analysis of 587 of the donors, around 300 Gb of sequence data and approximately 120 million unique TCR beta sequences from 150 million to 200 million T cells were reported. The study was designed to test whether signatures of past pathogen exposure could be identified by cataloging public T cell receptors. The number of typed donors differed by locus: about 620-640 for A, B, C, DRB1 and DQB1; 522 for DQA1; around 580 for DPA1; and about 450 for DPB1. All discovery cohort repertoires had been generated using a single sequencing platform. Of the approximately 400 genotyped donors, more than 75% were placed in the genetic ancestry cluster associated with self-reported Caucasian donors. Rather than drawing on any new phenotypic data, the later analysis identified candidate immune exposures from TCR beta sequences and the way those sequences occurred across donors. Using immunosequencing, the study profiled T cell repertoires from approximately 700 subjects and related those repertoires to cytomegalovirus serostatus. On average, around 240,000 unique TCR beta nucleotide sequences were sequenced per donor among more than 350 genotyped donors of the cohort, with roughly 19% of those sequences being non-productive. To predict cytomegalovirus infection status, the study brought together high-throughput TCR immunosequencing, statistical association of individual TCRs with disease status, and machine learning. Roughly five DR-DQ haplotypes were treated as single units for association and clustering because of strong linkage in the cohort. An early release that covered some 640 HLA-typed donors contained approximately 300 gigabases of sequencing data and tens of millions of unique TCR sequences. In a later analysis, previously published TCR beta repertoires from 500 to 750 donors were re-analyzed and high-resolution HLA genotyping was added so that TCR occurrence patterns could be studied. Along with the approximately 620-subject first cohort, a separate validation cohort of over a hundred different subjects was used. An earlier analysis of approximately 630 of the donors applied high-throughput TCR beta sequencing to assess whether each TCR beta V gene segment acted as functional or pseudogenic. HLA typing covered class I and class II loci at four-digit resolution. Genome-wide SNP genotypes for about 65% of the 666 donors were used in a later genetic analysis, which treated that subset as a discovery cohort. Donor age, sex, ethnicity and CMV serostatus were compiled together with the repertoire data.

The cohort was made up of 500 to 800 healthy bone marrow donors. At the time of sampling, every cohort member was nominally healthy, though immune exposures that went unrecorded were likely present. The donor was CMV seropositive and belonged to the group of about 290 seropositive cohort members. Every donor gave a peripheral blood sample, and the peripheral blood mononuclear cells from that sample were used for TCR beta sequencing. The Qiagen DNeasy Blood Extraction Kit was used to extract genomic DNA from the blood cell samples. The germline V gene provides CDR1 SGHRS and CDR2 YFSETQ. V sheds 4 bases and J sheds 14 bases, leaving 19 bases between their ends. Spanning cysteine to phenylalanine, the CDR3 consists of 13 amino acids. The sequence is cut down to CDR3 DNA, 39 bases in frame from base 1. Concerning this clone: The specificity of this receptor is unknown. Per-base qualities were not stored, and no clone one base away is much larger.

What the study reported, not specific to this receptor: The classifier was reported to diagnose cytomegalovirus status with high specificity and sensitivity in both the original cohort and the validation cohort. According to a later genetic analysis, donors in an Asian-associated ancestry cluster had fewer N-insertions in productive TCRs than the approximately 630-donor mean. A few of the identified cytomegalovirus-associated TCR beta chains were confirmed in vitro to be specific for cytomegalovirus antigens. Several of the top co-occurrence clusters appeared to be linked to parvovirus B19, influenza, CMV and Epstein-Barr virus, according to a later analysis. A further reported finding was that TCR beta sequences accurately predicted the HLA-A and HLA-B alleles for most subjects in the first cohort. The study listed 170 or so TCR beta chains as associated with cytomegalovirus. Across donors, most TCR sequences were observed very rarely, whereas some public TCRs were present in many individuals. The authors suggested that the approach could potentially be generalized to other disease states and immunological phenotypes. Because some donors lacked HLA typing at each locus, the association tests relied only on the typed subset. When HLA alleles, especially DR and DQ, strongly co-occurred, TCR associations were difficult to assign to individual alleles. Correlated functional status among segregating V segments might be attributable to linkage disequilibrium, but an unknown experimental factor could not be ruled out. Immune exposure information for the cohort was limited to CMV serostatus. Compared with equally common non-associated chains, HLA-associated TCR beta chains in a later analysis were more clonally expanded and had lower generation probabilities. The presence/absence analyses assumed that sequencing depth was roughly uniform across donors, and that assumption may not be true. A cluster of highly shared sequence variants was judged likely to be a technical artifact of the sequencing pipeline. A later genetic analysis associated a missense DCLRE1C variant with V-gene and J-gene trimming of TCR beta chains, and an independent cohort replicated the association. The earlier analysis of almost 600 of the donors excluded roughly 17 rarely observed V segments, including chromosome 9 orphons, because counts were too low. According to a later analysis, TCR association rates differed among HLA loci, with DRB1 alleles showing the most associated TCRs and HLA-C alleles showing the fewest. In an earlier analysis of 587 of the donors, most TCR beta V segments appeared in productive rearrangements about 87% or about 30% of the time, broadly matching IMGT annotations. The 87-base-pair reads could not distinguish some IMGT-functional V segments, including TRBV6-2 and TRBV6-3, so those segments were excluded. The cohort was sequenced for TCR beta chains only, and without alpha or paired-chain data the features that could be detected were limited. A later analysis found that most CMV-associated TCR beta chains appeared HLA-restricted, with HLA associations seemingly driven largely by CMV exposure. At a false discovery rate of 0.05, a later analysis linked 15,000 to 20,000 TCR beta sequences to specific HLA alleles.

Library method: the immunoSEQ multiplex PCR assay. The multiplex PCR relied on a mix of 60 forward primers for TCR Vbeta segments and 13 reverse primers for TCR Jbeta segments. The CDR3 region of rearranged TCR beta genes was amplified from genomic DNA with a multiplex PCR assay. Amplified TCR beta libraries were sequenced as 87-base-pair reads on the Illumina HiSeq System. As for the authors' bioinformatics: Across the roughly 600 repertoires, a later analysis counted tens of millions of unique TCR beta chains, 9.5 million to 12 million of which were shared by at least two donors. To remove PCR and sequencing errors, raw reads were error-corrected and collapsed into unique sequences using a nearest-neighbor algorithm that merged closely related sequences. CDR3 sequences were aligned to IMGT reference sequences to assign V, D and J gene segments. For a sequence to be retained, a match of at least six nucleotides was required to both a V gene segment and a J gene segment. Rearrangements were classified as productive when the CDR3 lacked stop codons and remained in frame with V and J, and all other rearrangements were classified as non-productive. Following IMGT convention, CDR3 was defined as the stretch from the second conserved V-encoded cysteine up to the conserved J-encoded phenylalanine. The earlier analysis of approximately 590 of the donors excluded any sequence lacking an unambiguous match to a single V gene segment. An earlier analysis of just under 600 of the donors called V segments functional above 56.7% productive rearrangements and segregating when the between-donor standard deviation exceeded 5%. To diagnose cytomegalovirus status from the catalog of TCR beta chain sequences, a statistical classification framework was built. A later analysis assigned V and J genes by comparing TCR nucleotide sequences with IMGT/GENE-DB human TR gene sequences. The TCRdist pipeline was used in a later analysis to assign CDR3 sequences and most-parsimonious VDJ recombination scenarios. In a later analysis, each TCR beta chain was defined by its CDR3 amino acid sequence together with its V-gene family, and reads without a unique V-gene family were excluded. To address suspected cross-contamination and a sequencing artifact, a later analysis removed roughly 640 highly shared, low-generation-probability nucleotide sequences. For each public chain, a later analysis derived a clonal expansion index from normalized ranks of inferred template counts within each repertoire. A later analysis computed generation probabilities with a VDJ recombination model fitted to out-of-frame rearrangements, and checked the results against IGoR. In a later analysis, hypergeometric tests were used to score TCR-TCR, TCR-HLA and TCR-CMV co-occurrence, with a repertoire-size bias correction applied to TCR pairs. In a later analysis, false discovery rates were estimated by permuting HLA or CMV assignments 20 times. In a later analysis, co-occurring TCRs were grouped using DBSCAN, with TCRdist sequence similarity added in when clustering inside HLA-allele-positive subsets. For co-occurrence clustering, repertoires with fewer than 30,000 or more than 120,000 public chains were excluded, along with five repertoires with anomalous nucleotide sharing. Drawn from immuneACCESS, this table holds only the in-frame rearrangements with V and J called that TCRdb kept. Clones are partly lost; checked studies trace under half to an unresolved V gene and leave the rest unexplained. V and J calls and clone size come straight from that table; D and trimming were deduced from the DNA. The sample data list about 78,000 clones, and about three quarters of these were observed just once. The ten largest clonotypes hold 11% of the sample.

The sequenced sample was PBMCs. This chain joins TRBV5-1 to TRBJ2-1; TRBD2 is a weak D gene call, 6 bases matching. The TCR comes from a woman between 35 and 50 years old in good health and CMV-seropositive. CDR3 reads: CASSGTRDSSKFF. The bases read TGCGCCAGCAGCGGTACCCGGGACTCATCCAAGTTCTTC.